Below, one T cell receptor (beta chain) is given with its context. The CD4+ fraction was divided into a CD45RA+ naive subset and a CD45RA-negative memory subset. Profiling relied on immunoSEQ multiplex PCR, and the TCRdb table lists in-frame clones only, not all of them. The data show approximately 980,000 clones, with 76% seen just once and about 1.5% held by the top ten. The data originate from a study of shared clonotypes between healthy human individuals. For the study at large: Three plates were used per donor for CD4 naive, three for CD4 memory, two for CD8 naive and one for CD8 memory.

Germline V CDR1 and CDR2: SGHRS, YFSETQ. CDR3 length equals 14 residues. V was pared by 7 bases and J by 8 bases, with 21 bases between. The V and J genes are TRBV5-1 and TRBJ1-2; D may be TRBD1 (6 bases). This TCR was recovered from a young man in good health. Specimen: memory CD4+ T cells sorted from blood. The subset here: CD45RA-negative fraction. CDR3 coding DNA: TGCGCCAGCGGACAGACGACAGAGCTAGAAGGCTACACCTTC. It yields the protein CASGQTTELEGYTF.